Presented here are 5 T cell receptor beta chains from one specimen sequenced in a study of siplizumab effects on memory and regulatory T cells (dated by TCRdb to between 2018 and 2020). Library preparation employed the immunoSEQ multiplex PCR assay. The table was pulled from immuneACCESS by TCRdb, which kept in-frame rearrangements only. Such tables lose some clones; where checked, under half of the loss comes from unresolved V genes, and the rest has no known cause. In all, the sample holds 95,000 to 100,000 clones, and 80% to 95% of those were seen once. The ten largest clones add up to 12% of the sample. Sequenced input: non-Treg CD4+ T cells sorted from blood. The cell subset or site label corresponds to: FACS-sorted unstimulated CD4+ non-regulatory T cells. Every receptor here comes from a human donor in good health.

This chain's CDR3 is CASSEDSGARWAKNIQYF. In DNA, the CDR3 is TGTGCCAGCAGTGAAGATAGCGGGGCCCGGTGGGCCAAAAACATTCAGTACTTC. The J gene is TRBJ2-4, the V gene TRBV2, with TRBD2 identical over 8 bases. The J segment lost 1 base and the V segment lost 1 base, leaving 9 bases of the junction unmatched. Germline V gene sequence: CDR1 SNHLY, CDR2 FYNNEI. This CDR3 region has 18 residues.

V gene TRBV18 combines with J gene TRBJ2-5, with TRBD1 identical over 7 bases. Germline CDR1 reads KGHSH; CDR2 reads LQKENI. With V trimmed by 3 bases and J by 5 bases, 9 bases remained unmatched. The CDR3 spans 15 residues. Here the CDR3 reads CASSPNTGVGETQYF. The CDR3, as DNA: TGTGCCAGCTCACCGAACACAGGGGTGGGGGAGACCCAGTACTTC.

V and J are TRBV28 and TRBJ1-4; perhaps TRBD1 as D (6 bases). The CDR3 has 16 amino acids. The germline V and J ends were trimmed by 4 bases and 8 bases, with 20 bases remaining between them. Looked up from germline, CDR1 is MDHEN and CDR2 is SYDVKM. The CDR3 spells CASSSGGGGRWEKLFF. CDR3 coding DNA: TGTGCCAGCAGTTCGGGCGGCGGGGGGCGATGGGAAAAACTGTTTTTT. The entire variable domain, with the rest obtained from reference TRBV28 and TRBJ1-4, is as follows: DVKVTQSSRYLVKRTGEKVFLECVQDMDHENMFWYRQDPGLGLRLIYFSYDVKMKEKGDIPEGYSVSREKKERFSLILESASTNQTSMYLCASSSGGGGRWEKLFFGSGTQLSVL.

The V gene is TRBV21-1, the J gene TRBJ2-3; TRBD2, the D gene given by the table, was not confirmed from the DNA. TRBV21-1 is a documented pseudogene. This CDR3 is 21 amino acids long. The CDR3 spells CASSKLFVEATSGVSTDTQYF. The CDR3 DNA is TGTGCCAGCAGCAAACTATTTGTGGAAGCGACTAGCGGGGTTAGCACAGATACGCAGTATTTT.

V is TRBV7-6 and J is TRBJ2-5, with D tentatively TRBD2 (5 bases). The CDR3 is 13 amino acids. The germline V gene encodes CDR1 SGHVS and CDR2 FNYEAQ. V was pared by 0 bases and J by 5 bases, with 7 bases between. The CDR3 sequence: CASSLARGETQYF. The CDR3 nucleotides are TGTGCCAGCAGCTTAGCCCGAGGGGAGACCCAGTACTTC.